One sample yielded the 18 T cell receptor beta chains listed below, sequenced in a study of T cell responses to AZD1222 COVID-19 vaccine. Sequencing used immunoSEQ multiplex PCR; TCRdb keeps in-frame clones, though not all of them. The data show approximately 100,000 clones, roughly 86% seen once. This sample comprised peripheral blood, obtained 28 days after the second dose of the MenACWY control vaccine. These receptors all stem from an adult who received the MenACWY meningococcal vaccine as a control.

This clone was counted between two and nine times. V is TRBV19 and J is TRBJ1-1, with TRBD1 identical over 7 bases. Germline values: CDR1 LNHDA, CDR2 SQIVND (reference sequence). The CDR3 has 13 amino acids. The J segment lost 7 bases and the V segment lost 3 bases, leaving 5 bases of the junction unmatched. CDR3 protein: CASSIRTGGEAFF. In DNA, the CDR3 is TGTGCCAGTAGTATTCGGACAGGTGGTGAAGCTTTCTTT.

This sequence joins TRBV3-1 (or the pseudogene TRBV3-2) and TRBJ1-6; D may be TRBD1 (6 bases). CDR1 and CDR2 from the germline V gene are LGHDT and YNNKEL (reference sequence). There are 13 residues in the CDR3. The V and J ends lost 4 bases and 7 bases respectively, with 8 bases between them. The CDR3 bases are TGTGCCAGCAGCCTAGGACAGAATTCACCCCTCCACTTT. Translated: CASSLGQNSPLHF.

The chain employs TRBV5-1 and TRBJ2-2, with 8 bases matching TRBD1. CDR3 size: 16 residues. The junction had 4 bases not matched to a gene; V was cut back by 3 bases and J by 0 bases. Germline CDR1 and CDR2: SGHRS and YFSETQ. As DNA, the CDR3 is TGCGCCAGCAGCTGGACAGGGCGCGCGAACACCGGGGAGCTGTTTTTT. This sequence encodes CASSWTGRANTGELFF.

This rearrangement joins TRBV28 to TRBJ2-6; unclear D gene. CDR3 size: 15 residues. Germline V gene sequence: CDR1 MDHEN, CDR2 SYDVKM. V was shortened by 1 base and J by 0 bases, with 4 bases between the two germline ends. As DNA, the CDR3 is TGTGCCAGCAGTTTATTAGCCTCTGGGGCCAACGTCCTGACTTTC. Translation: CASSLLASGANVLTF.

The gene calls are TRBV6-5 and TRBJ1-6; no reliable D call. The V gene lost 0 bases and the J gene lost 5 bases, with 2 bases spanning the gap. CDR1 and CDR2 (germline): MNHEY, SVGAGI. The CDR3 has 13 amino acids. CDR3 DNA: TGTGCCAGCAGTTACTCAAATAATTCACCCCTCCACTTT. Protein product: CASSYSNNSPLHF.

The chain recombines TRBV28 with TRBJ2-1, with D possibly being TRBD2 (5 bases). CDR1 is MDHEN, CDR2 SYDVKM, per germline. The CDR3 spans 16 residues. V shed 3 bases and J shed 8 bases, with 20 bases lying between them. CDR3 DNA sequence: TGTGCCAGCAGTTTCTCGACTGCACCCGGAGGAGATGAGCAGTTCTTC. Its translation: CASSFSTAPGGDEQFF.

V is TRBV6-6 and J is TRBJ2-5, with TRBD1 matching 8 bases. This CDR3 spans 14 amino acids. Germline CDR1 is MNHNY and CDR2 is SVGAGI (reference sequence). The ends lost 7 bases at V and 1 base at J; junction bases unmatched: 5. The CDR3 DNA reads TGTGCCAGCAACCGCAGGGGGCCCCAAGAGACCCAGTACTTC. Protein: CASNRRGPQETQYF.

This clone occurred once. J is TRBJ2-4 and V is TRBV18, with no clear D. Trimming shortened V by 1 base and J by 1 base, and 8 bases separated the two germline ends. The CDR3 has 15 residues. The germline V gene encodes CDR1 KGHSH and CDR2 LQKENI. CDR3 DNA: TGTGCCAGCTCACCACAGTTAGGGGCCAAAAACATTCAGTACTTC. Translation: CASSPQLGAKNIQYF. Variable domain in full (rest from reference TRBV18 and TRBJ2-4): NAGVMQNPRHLVRRRGQEARLRCSPMKGHSHVYWYRQLPEEGLKFMVYLQKENIIDESGMPKERFSAEFPKEGPSILRIQQVVRGDSAAYFCASSPQLGAKNIQYFGAGTRLSVL.

CDR3 region: CASKTGRSPLHF. The DNA of the CDR3 is TGTGCCAGCAAGACAGGGAGGTCACCCCTCCACTTT. The rearrangement uses TRBV27 and TRBJ1-6, with 7 bases identical to TRBD1. CDR1 MNHEY and CDR2 SMNVEV come from the germline V gene (reference sequence). V lost 7 bases to trimming and J lost 10 bases; unmatched junction nucleotides: 4. This CDR3 is 12 amino acids long.

This clone was recorded only once. The genes are TRBV19 and TRBJ2-1; 16 nucleotides line up with TRBD2. This CDR3 is 18 amino acids long. Per germline, CDR1 LNHDA and CDR2 SQIVND (reference sequence). Trimming at V came to 9 bases and at J to 2 bases, leaving 10 bases not matched to a gene. DNA of the CDR3: TGTGCCAGCAAGCCCGGGACTAGCGGGGGGGGCGCCTACAATGAGCAGTTCTTC. This gives the protein CASKPGTSGGGAYNEQFF.

This sequence joins TRBV18 and TRBJ2-2; either TRBD1 or TRBD2 may supply D (5 bases each). This CDR3 spans 15 amino acids. Per germline, CDR1 KGHSH and CDR2 LQKENI. Trimming stripped 6 bases from V and 4 bases from J, with 15 bases between. The CDR3 DNA reads as TGTGCCAGCTCTCCAACCGGGGCAACCACCGGGGAGCTGTTTTTT. Its translation: CASSPTGATTGELFF.

The CDR3 DNA reads TGTGCCAGCAGTTACCTGGCAGGGGCCTTAGGCGAGCAGTACTTC. It codes for CASSYLAGALGEQYF. The V call is TRBV27, the J call TRBJ2-7, with TRBD1 as a possible D gene (6 bases). CDR1 is MNHEY, CDR2 SMNVEV, per germline (reference sequence). The CDR3 covers 15 residues. The germline V and J ends were trimmed by 4 bases and 6 bases, with 19 bases remaining between them.

V is TRBV18 and J is TRBJ2-1; TRBD2 is a possible D gene (6 bases). Germline V CDR1 and CDR2: KGHSH, LQKENI. This CDR3 comprises 13 residues. V was pared by 3 bases and J by 7 bases, with 10 bases between. CDR3 in DNA: TGTGCCAGCTCACCCACTGGGGGGAATGAGCAGTTCTTC. Translated: CASSPTGGNEQFF.

This rearrangement joins TRBV5-1 to TRBJ2-7, with 10 positions matching TRBD2. Germline-derived CDR1 and CDR2 are SGHRS and YFSETQ. With V trimmed by 4 bases and J by 4 bases, 8 bases remained unmatched. CDR3 size: 15 residues. In nucleotides, the CDR3 is TGCGCCAGCAGCCCGCAGCGGGGGGGGCCATACGAGCAGTACTTC. It encodes CASSPQRGGPYEQYF.

A few counts support this clone. The chain has TRBV24-1 and TRBJ2-3, with TRBD1 identical over 7 bases. Germline CDR1 reads KGHDR; CDR2 reads SFDVKD. The CDR3 is 14 amino acids. V was pared by 7 bases and J by 2 bases, with 5 bases of the junction left unmatched. The CDR3 protein is CATSRGQLTDTQYF. DNA of the CDR3: TGTGCCACCAGCCGGGGACAGCTCACAGATACGCAGTATTTT.

The genes are TRBV27 and TRBJ2-7; 9 nucleotides agree with TRBD1. There are 15 residues in the CDR3. V lost 6 bases and J lost 3; bases outside the gene matches: 9. The V gene's germline CDR1 is MNHEY and CDR2 SMNVEV (reference sequence). The CDR3 DNA follows: TGTGCCAGCAGGATGCCCGGGACAGGGTACTACGAGCAGTACTTC. Amino acid sequence: CASRMPGTGYYEQYF.

Only one count was recorded for this clone. The rearrangement uses TRBV6-2 or TRBV6-3 and TRBJ2-7; no reliable D call. Per germline, CDR1 MNHEY and CDR2 SVGEGT. Trimming shortened V by 2 bases and J by 1 base, and 18 bases separated the two germline ends. The CDR3 spans 17 residues. The CDR3, as DNA: TGTGCCAGCAGTTACAACCCTTTCCAGGCGGCATCCTACGAGCAGTACTTC. It translates to CASSYNPFQAASYEQYF.

V usage is TRBV7-2 and J usage is TRBJ2-1, with 9 positions matching TRBD2. Per the germline V gene, CDR1 is SGHTA and CDR2 is FQGNSA. V lost 2 bases, J lost 8 bases, and 1 base stayed unmatched. The CDR3 totals 13 residues. Here the CDR3 reads CASSLIAGDEQFF. In DNA form, the CDR3 reads TGTGCCAGCAGCTTAATAGCGGGGGATGAGCAGTTCTTC.